Each of the 31 T cell receptor beta chains below was sequenced from the same sample in a study of blood T cell repertoires in COVID-19. Generated by immunoSEQ multiplex PCR, the TCRdb table keeps only in-frame clones and is missing some. Of 70,000 to 95,000 clones in the sample, 90% were seen once. The material sequenced was peripheral blood. The receptor set was obtained from a human donor with active COVID-19. The donor label of this sample is uncertain.

The rearrangement joins TRBV4-2 to TRBJ1-1; D is undetermined. The germline V gene encodes CDR1 LGHNA and CDR2 YNFKEQ. This CDR3 is built from 15 residues. V lost 0 bases and J lost 0, with 8 bases in between. In DNA form, the CDR3 reads TGTGCCAGCAGCCAAGAAACGCAGATGAACACTGAAGCTTTCTTT. Translated: CASSQETQMNTEAFF.

This clone was observed once. The chain uses TRBV27 and TRBJ2-2; 9 bases are shared with TRBD1. CDR1 is MNHEY and CDR2 is SMNVEV in the germline V gene (reference sequence). V was clipped by 5 bases and J by 3 bases; unmatched bases: 4. CDR3 length: 15 amino acids. CDR3 protein: CASSRQGVYTGELFF. In nucleotides, the CDR3 is TGTGCCAGCAGTCGACAGGGGGTGTACACCGGGGAGCTGTTTTTT.

This chain uses TRBV18 with TRBJ1-3, with D unclear. V was trimmed by 3 bases and J by 0 bases, leaving 12 bases between them. Germline V lookup: CDR1 KGHSH, CDR2 LQKENI. This CDR3 comprises 16 residues. CDR3: CASSPIGGNSGNTIYF. Written as DNA, the CDR3 is TGTGCCAGCTCACCCATCGGAGGGAACTCTGGAAACACCATATATTTT.

This sequence joins TRBV28 and TRBJ2-1; 10 nucleotides agree with TRBD2. This CDR3 comprises 19 residues. From germline, CDR1 is MDHEN and CDR2 SYDVKM. With V trimmed by 4 bases and J by 8 bases, 20 bases remained unmatched. The CDR3: CASSYPASGGHPGIDEQFF. CDR3 bases: TGTGCCAGCAGTTACCCAGCTAGCGGGGGCCACCCGGGCATCGATGAGCAGTTCTTC.

The chain employs TRBV9 and TRBJ1-1, with 9 nucleotides matching TRBD1. CDR1 and CDR2 from the germline V gene are SGDLS and YYNGEE. The CDR3 contains 16 residues. Trimming at V came to 0 bases and at J to 5 bases, leaving 8 bases not matched to a gene. The chain's CDR3 is CASSVGTGGAGTEAFF. The CDR3 region has the DNA TGTGCCAGCAGCGTAGGAACAGGGGGCGCAGGAACTGAAGCTTTCTTT.

This clone is a singleton in its sample. The J gene is TRBJ2-3, the V gene TRBV2; 9 positions agree with TRBD2. Germline CDR1 SNHLY, CDR2 FYNNEI. CDR3 length: 15 amino acids. With V trimmed by 6 bases and J by 2 bases, 6 bases remained unmatched. CDR3 coding DNA: TGTGCCAGCAGACAAGCGGGGGGATTCACAGATACGCAGTATTTT. Translation gives CASRQAGGFTDTQYF.

The chain's CDR3 is CASSPRRGVEGYTF. The CDR3 coding sequence is TGTGCCAGCAGCCCTCGGAGGGGAGTAGAGGGCTACACCTTC. The V gene is TRBV9, the J gene TRBJ1-2, with a weak D call TRBD1 (5 bases). Germline-derived CDR1 and CDR2 are SGDLS and YYNGEE. The CDR3 runs to 14 residues. V lost 4 bases and J lost 8, with 18 bases in between. The whole variable domain, filled in from reference TRBV9 and TRBJ1-2, reads DSGVTQTPKHLITATGQRVTLRCSPRSGDLSVYWYQQSLDQGLQFLIQYYNGEERAKGNILERFSAQQFPDLHSELNLSSLELGDSALYFCASSPRRGVEGYTFGSGTRLTVV.

The rearrangement links TRBV7-3 to TRBJ2-5; a possible D gene is TRBD1 (7 bases). Trimming took 5 bases from V and 3 from J, leaving 19 bases between them. The CDR3 extends over 16 amino acids. The germline V gene encodes CDR1 SGHTA and CDR2 FQGTGA. CDR3 residues: CASSTHPGGPKETQYF. CDR3 nucleotides: TGTGCCAGCAGCACACACCCAGGGGGGCCCAAAGAGACCCAGTACTTC.

The CDR3: CASSPRGGFQETQYF. In nucleotides, the CDR3 is TGCGCCAGCAGCCCTAGAGGGGGCTTCCAAGAGACCCAGTACTTC. The chain links TRBV4-1 to TRBJ2-5, with 7 nucleotides matching TRBD1. The CDR3 is 15 residues long. The J segment lost 1 base and the V segment lost 4 bases, leaving 6 bases of the junction unmatched. CDR1 and CDR2 (germline): MGHRA, YSYEKL.

The chain recombines TRBV9 with TRBJ2-1; the match to TRBD2 covers 8 bases. Trimming cost V 1 base and J 2 bases; bases outside gene matches: 2. In germline, CDR1 is SGDLS, CDR2 YYNGEE. The CDR3 covers 15 residues. The CDR3 spells CASSVTSGAYNEQFF. CDR3 coding DNA: TGTGCCAGCAGCGTAACTAGCGGTGCCTACAATGAGCAGTTCTTC.

J is TRBJ1-4 and V is TRBV18; D call uncertain. The ends were cut back, 3 bases at V and 7 bases at J, with 9 bases in the middle. In germline, CDR1 is KGHSH, CDR2 LQKENI. The CDR3 runs to 13 residues. This CDR3 is CASSPRSPEKLFF. CDR3 bases: TGTGCCAGCTCACCTCGGTCGCCTGAAAAACTGTTTTTT. The variable domain in full, with the rest retrieved from reference TRBV18 and TRBJ1-4, is NAGVMQNPRHLVRRRGQEARLRCSPMKGHSHVYWYRQLPEEGLKFMVYLQKENIIDESGMPKERFSAEFPKEGPSILRIQQVVRGDSAAYFCASSPRSPEKLFFGSGTQLSVL.

This clone has just one count. The chain couples TRBV19 to TRBJ1-2; 10 nucleotides line up with TRBD1. CDR3 length: 15 residues. CDR1 is LNHDA, CDR2 SQIVND, per germline (reference sequence). The junction had 8 bases not matched to a gene; V was cut back by 7 bases and J by 3 bases. Here the CDR3 DNA reads TGTGCCAGTACCAGCCTTGGGACAGGGGACTATGGCTACACCTTC. It codes for CASTSLGTGDYGYTF.

J is TRBJ1-3 and V is TRBV19, with D tentatively TRBD1 (5 bases). The germline V and J ends were trimmed by 6 bases and 0 bases, with 12 bases remaining between them. Germline CDR1 LNHDA, CDR2 SQIVND (reference sequence). The length of the CDR3 is 15 residues. CDR3 sequence (DNA): TGTGCCAGTAGACGACGGGGGACCTCTGGAAACACCATATATTTT. Amino acids: CASRRRGTSGNTIYF.

CDR3 region: CASSSEVRRANEQFF. CDR3 DNA sequence: TGCGCCAGCAGCTCAGAGGTCAGGCGGGCCAATGAGCAGTTCTTC. V gene TRBV5-1 combines with J gene TRBJ2-1; the D gene is possibly TRBD2 (5 bases). V was cut by 3 bases and J by 6 bases, with 16 bases left in between. This CDR3 comprises 15 residues. CDR1 is SGHRS, CDR2 YFSETQ, per germline.

This chain uses TRBV7-8 with TRBJ1-2; D possibly corresponds to TRBD1 (6 bases). The CDR3 totals 14 residues. Trimming cost V 1 base and J 2 bases, with 8 bases left between them. Germline values: CDR1 SGHVS, CDR2 FQNEAQ. The CDR3 loop is CASSLDTGNYGYTF. The DNA of the CDR3 is TGTGCCAGCAGCTTAGACACAGGGAACTATGGCTACACCTTC.

The rearrangement links TRBV7-8 to TRBJ1-4; D not certain. CDR1 is SGHVS, CDR2 FQNEAQ, per germline. The V and J ends lost 5 bases and 4 bases respectively, with 11 bases between them. This CDR3 region has 14 residues. The CDR3, as DNA: TGTGCCAGCAGCGACACAGAGAATAATGAAAAACTGTTTTTT. This translates into CASSDTENNEKLFF.

The chain recombines TRBV5-1 with TRBJ1-6; a possible D gene is TRBD1 (5 bases). V dropped 4 bases and J dropped 2 bases, with 10 bases sitting between them. Germline assignment: CDR1 SGHRS and CDR2 YFSETQ. The CDR3 sequence is 15 residues long. CDR3 sequence: CASSTGTAYNSPLHF. The CDR3, as DNA: TGCGCCAGCAGCACCGGGACTGCCTATAATTCACCCCTCCACTTT.

In this sample, this clone turned up once. This chain links TRBV9 with TRBJ1-3; the D is unclear. Trimming pared 0 bases from V and 3 bases from J, leaving 10 bases between. Germline CDR1 reads SGDLS; CDR2 reads YYNGEE. The CDR3 runs 15 residues. CDR3 DNA: TGTGCCAGCAGCGTAGGAGGGAATTATGGAAACACCATATATTTT. It is translated as CASSVGGNYGNTIYF.

The chain has TRBV4-1 and TRBJ1-4; D perhaps matches TRBD1 (6 bases). The CDR3 is 13 residues long. The germline V gene has CDR1 MGHRA and CDR2 YSYEKL. Trimming removed 4 bases from V and 8 bases from J, with 11 bases in between. The CDR3 protein is CASSPQGEEKLFF. CDR3 sequence (DNA): TGCGCCAGCAGCCCACAGGGAGAGGAAAAACTGTTTTTT.

The chain employs TRBV14 and TRBJ2-3; D is undetermined. The CDR3 is 13 residues long. The V end lost 2 bases, the J end lost 8 bases, and 11 bases lay between the germline ends. Germline lookup yields CDR1 SGHDN and CDR2 FVKESK. This chain's CDR3 is CASSQIFSGTQYF. DNA of the CDR3: TGTGCCAGCAGCCAAATCTTCTCGGGTACGCAGTATTTT.

The V call is TRBV3-1 (or the pseudogene TRBV3-2), the J call TRBJ1-2; perhaps TRBD1 as D (5 bases). Germline V CDR1 and CDR2: LGHDT, YNNKEL (reference sequence). V lost 1 base and J lost 4, with 13 bases in between. The CDR3 length is 15 residues. The CDR3 loop is CASSQGAWGAYGYTF. The CDR3 region has the DNA TGTGCCAGCAGCCAAGGGGCCTGGGGCGCCTATGGCTACACCTTC.

This rearrangement joins TRBV18 to TRBJ2-1, with 12 nucleotides matching TRBD1. The CDR3 has 15 amino acids. V was clipped by 5 bases and J by 4 bases; unmatched bases: 3. CDR1 and CDR2 (germline): KGHSH, LQKENI. DNA for the CDR3: TGTGCCAGCTCAGCGGGACAGGGGGCTTACAATGAGCAGTTCTTC. It is translated as CASSAGQGAYNEQFF.

The chain combines TRBV9 with TRBJ2-2; D is perhaps TRBD1 (6 bases). The CDR3 loop spans 15 amino acids. The V gene lost 2 bases and the J gene lost 6 bases, with 14 bases spanning the gap. Germline lookup yields CDR1 SGDLS and CDR2 YYNGEE. CDR3 loop: CASSVERGGPGELFF. The CDR3 nucleotides are TGTGCCAGCAGCGTTGAACGTGGGGGCCCCGGGGAGCTGTTTTTT. Drawing the rest from reference TRBV9 and TRBJ2-2, the complete variable domain is DSGVTQTPKHLITATGQRVTLRCSPRSGDLSVYWYQQSLDQGLQFLIQYYNGEERAKGNILERFSAQQFPDLHSELNLSSLELGDSALYFCASSVERGGPGELFFGEGSRLTVL.

The chain links TRBV29-1 to TRBJ1-3, with D unresolved. Germline CDR1 SQVTM, CDR2 ANQGSEA. Between the trimmed V and J ends, which lost 3 bases and 2 bases, there was a span of 5 bases. This CDR3 contains 12 residues. This chain's CDR3 is CSVESAGNTIYF. The CDR3 region has the DNA TGCAGCGTTGAGTCCGCTGGAAACACCATATATTTT.

The rearrangement uses TRBV5-4 and TRBJ2-6; D perhaps matches TRBD1 (5 bases). Germline V CDR1 and CDR2: SGHNT, YYREEE (reference sequence). This CDR3 has 15 amino acids. The V end lost 4 bases, the J end lost 0 bases, and 8 bases lay between the germline ends. The CDR3 region is CASSRQFSGANVLTF. The CDR3 DNA sequence: TGTGCCAGCAGCCGACAGTTCTCTGGGGCCAACGTCCTGACTTTC.

This clone occurred once. CDR3 nucleotides: TGTGCCATCAGGCCCGAGACAGGGGGCACGAACACTGAAGCTTTCTTT. This translates into CAIRPETGGTNTEAFF. This chain connects TRBV10-3 to TRBJ1-1; TRBD1 matches 10 bases. The CDR3 runs 16 residues. Germline loops: CDR1 ENHRY, CDR2 SYGVKD. Losses at the gene ends were 6 bases for V and 1 base for J; bases not matched to a gene: 8.

This clone came up a few times. The chain has TRBV16 and TRBJ1-6; 7 positions match TRBD1. This CDR3 is built from 15 residues. The V segment lost 0 bases and the J segment 7 bases; nucleotides outside the gene matches: 3. CDR1 KGHSY and CDR2 FQNENV come from the germline V gene. The CDR3 is CASSQSRTGNSPLHF. CDR3 nucleotide sequence: TGTGCCAGCAGCCAATCGCGGACAGGCAATTCACCCCTCCACTTT.

This clone was recorded once. V gene TRBV4-1 combines with J gene TRBJ1-1, with a possible D match to TRBD1 (6 bases). Germline assignment: CDR1 MGHRA and CDR2 YSYEKL. V was clipped by 6 bases and J by 3 bases, with 14 bases between them. There are 14 residues in the CDR3. The CDR3 DNA sequence: TGCGCCAGCAGACCTACAGGGCTGTACACTGAAGCTTTCTTT. Translating it yields CASRPTGLYTEAFF.

The chain has TRBV4-3 and TRBJ1-2; maybe TRBD1 (6 bases). V shed 0 bases and J shed 1 base, with 15 bases lying between them. The CDR3 runs to 17 residues. From germline, CDR1 is LGHNA and CDR2 YSLEER. The CDR3 coding sequence is TGCGCCAGCAGCCAAGAACGAAAGGACAGACTTAACTATGGCTACACCTTC. Its protein is CASSQERKDRLNYGYTF.

The CDR3, as DNA: TGCGCCAGCAGCGGGACAGGGGAGGCCTACGAGCAGTACTTC. Protein sequence: CASSGTGEAYEQYF. This sequence joins TRBV5-1 and TRBJ2-7; 10 bases are shared with TRBD1. Germline CDR1 reads SGHRS; CDR2 reads YFSETQ. The CDR3 is made up of 14 amino acids. Unmatched junction bases numbered 3, after V lost 4 bases and J lost 2 bases. Complete variable domain (other parts from reference TRBV5-1 and TRBJ2-7): KAGVTQTPRYLIKTRGQQVTLSCSPISGHRSVSWYQQTPGQGLQFLFEYFSETQRNKGNFPGRFSGRQFSNSRSEMNVSTLELGDSALYLCASSGTGEAYEQYFGPGTRLTVT.

The J gene is TRBJ2-7, the V gene TRBV13; 9 bases are a match to TRBD1. Trimming cost V 5 bases and J 3 bases; bases outside gene matches: 8. Germline V lookup: CDR1 PRHDT, CDR2 FYEKMQ (reference sequence). CDR3 length equals 15 residues. CDR3 DNA sequence: TGTGCCAGCAGCGTAAGGACAGGGGTCGTCTACGAGCAGTACTTC. Its translation: CASSVRTGVVYEQYF.